Presented here are 16 T cell receptor beta chains from one specimen sequenced in a study of siplizumab effects on memory and regulatory T cells. Profiling relied on immunoSEQ multiplex PCR, and the TCRdb table lists in-frame clones only, not all of them. This table has about 85,000 clones, over 90% appearing once. Sequencing was carried out using CD8+ T cells sorted from blood. These receptor sequences come from a human donor in good health.

This rearrangement joins TRBV7-9 to TRBJ2-7; TRBD1 matches 7 bases. CDR3 length equals 14 residues. The J segment lost 4 bases and the V segment lost 10 bases, leaving 13 bases of the junction unmatched. Germline V gene sequence: CDR1 SEHNR, CDR2 FQNEAQ (reference sequence). The CDR3 DNA reads TGTGCCACACCCGGACAGGAGGAACCGTACGAGCAGTACTTC. Amino acid sequence: CATPGQEEPYEQYF.

The chain links TRBV7-6 to TRBJ2-7; D could derive from TRBD1 or TRBD2 (6 bases each). V was cut by 1 base and J by 2 bases, with 12 bases left in between. The germline V gene has CDR1 SGHVS and CDR2 FNYEAQ. This CDR3 spans 15 amino acids. Here the CDR3 DNA reads TGTGCCAGCAGCTTAGGGGGGGCATATCCCTACGAGCAGTACTTC. It is translated as CASSLGGAYPYEQYF.

In its sample, this clone was seen once. The J gene is TRBJ2-3, the V gene TRBV6-1, with D maybe TRBD2 (5 bases). The CDR3 sequence is 15 residues long. Germline V gene sequence: CDR1 MNHNS, CDR2 SASEGT. Trimming took off 3 bases at V and 2 bases at J, with 12 bases between the two ends. The CDR3 DNA reads TGTGCCAGCAGTGACCTAGCCTTCCTCACAGATACGCAGTATTTT. Translated: CASSDLAFLTDTQYF.

DNA of the CDR3: TGTGCCAGCAGGGGAGATACGCAGTATTTT. Translation gives CASRGDTQYF. V usage is TRBV7-9 and J usage is TRBJ2-3; D gene uncertain. The length of the CDR3 is 10 residues. The V gene lost 6 bases and the J gene lost 5 bases, with 3 bases spanning the gap. Germline assignment: CDR1 SEHNR and CDR2 FQNEAQ (reference sequence).

The table lists this clone with a count of one. This chain links TRBV6-5 with TRBJ1-4, with D possibly being TRBD1 (5 bases). The CDR3 totals 15 residues. Trimming stripped 6 bases from V and 3 bases from J, with 14 bases between. Germline-derived CDR1 and CDR2 are MNHEY and SVGAGI. The CDR3 coding sequence is TGTGCCAGCAGACTCCGGGACTCGGCTAATGAAAAACTGTTTTTT. Protein: CASRLRDSANEKLFF.

The rearrangement uses TRBV27 and TRBJ2-3; the match to TRBD2 covers 7 bases. CDR3 length equals 14 residues. CDR1 and CDR2 (germline): MNHEY, SMNVEV (reference sequence). The V segment lost 10 bases and the J segment 4 bases; nucleotides outside the gene matches: 11. The CDR3 is CATIKRESPDTQYF. The DNA for the CDR3 is TGTGCCACAATAAAGCGGGAATCCCCAGATACGCAGTATTTT.

V and J are TRBV4-1 and TRBJ1-1; D is undetermined. Germline lookup yields CDR1 MGHRA and CDR2 YSYEKL. V lost 0 bases to trimming and J lost 6 bases, with 8 bases between them. There are 13 residues in the CDR3. CDR3 residues: CASSQDRASEAFF. The CDR3, as DNA: TGCGCCAGCAGCCAAGATCGAGCTTCTGAAGCTTTCTTT.

V usage is TRBV19 and J usage is TRBJ1-1; no clear D gene. V was shortened by 7 bases and J by 0 bases, with 15 bases between the two germline ends. Germline V gene sequence: CDR1 LNHDA, CDR2 SQIVND (reference sequence). CDR3 length: 15 amino acids. The CDR3 DNA reads TGTGCCAGTAAAGTAGCGTCTGGATTGAACACTGAAGCTTTCTTT. Residues: CASKVASGLNTEAFF.

The CDR3 DNA reads TGTGCCAGTAGTTGGACTAGTGGGGTCAATGAGCAGTTCTTC. Amino acid sequence: CASSWTSGVNEQFF. The chain uses TRBV19 and TRBJ2-1; 7 positions agree with TRBD2. Germline CDR1 LNHDA, CDR2 SQIVND (reference sequence). Unmatched junction bases numbered 7, after V lost 5 bases and J lost 6 bases. The CDR3 sequence is 14 residues long. Supplemented by reference TRBV19 and TRBJ2-1, the full variable domain reads DGGITQSPKYLFRKEGQNVTLSCEQNLNHDAMYWYRQDPGQGLRLIYYSQIVNDFQKGDIAEGYSVSREKKESFPLTVTSAQKNPTAFYLCASSWTSGVNEQFFGPGTRLTVL.

This chain links TRBV28 with TRBJ1-2, with 7 bases lining up with TRBD1. The CDR3 has 15 residues. V dropped 4 bases and J dropped 1; count of bases not matched to a gene: 6. Looked up from germline, CDR1 is MDHEN and CDR2 is SYDVKM. CDR3 sequence reads: CASSSYRDSNYGYTF. In DNA form, the CDR3 reads TGTGCCAGCAGTTCCTACCGGGACAGTAACTATGGCTACACCTTC.

This clone occurred once. The J gene is TRBJ2-2, the V gene TRBV5-1; D not certain. From germline, CDR1 is SGHRS and CDR2 YFSETQ. The CDR3 sequence is 12 residues long. V was cut by 3 bases and J by 5 bases, with 5 bases left in between. The CDR3, as DNA: TGCGCCAGCAGCTGGGAAACCGGGGAGCTGTTTTTT. Its translation is CASSWETGELFF.

The rearrangement uses TRBV28 and TRBJ1-1; D unresolved. The V gene's germline CDR1 is MDHEN and CDR2 SYDVKM. CDR3 length: 11 residues. Trimming cost V 4 bases and J 1 base, with 1 base left between them. The CDR3 loop reads CASSSNTEAFF. CDR3 in DNA: TGTGCCAGCAGTTCGAACACTGAAGCTTTCTTT.

The chain employs TRBV2 and TRBJ2-3; D possibly corresponds to TRBD2 (5 bases). The CDR3 is made up of 14 amino acids. V was pared by 10 bases and J by 5 bases, with 19 bases between. The germline V gene encodes CDR1 SNHLY and CDR2 FYNNEI. CDR3 sequence reads: CAIEQRNLGDTQYF. CDR3 in DNA: TGTGCCATTGAACAGCGGAACTTAGGAGATACGCAGTATTTT.

The chain is built from TRBV19 and TRBJ1-5; no definite D call. Per germline, CDR1 LNHDA and CDR2 SQIVND (reference sequence). The ends were cut back, 8 bases at V and 0 bases at J, with 11 bases in the middle. This CDR3 contains 14 residues. Written as DNA, the CDR3 is TGTGCCAGTCAGTGGGGATATAGCAATCAGCCCCAGCATTTT. Its protein is CASQWGYSNQPQHF.

This chain links TRBV2 with TRBJ2-1, with no clear D. The V gene lost 2 bases and the J gene lost 8 bases, with 4 bases spanning the gap. The germline V gene has CDR1 SNHLY and CDR2 FYNNEI. The CDR3 runs 11 residues. This CDR3 is CASSESYEQFF. For the CDR3, the DNA is TGTGCCAGCAGTGAATCCTATGAGCAGTTCTTC.

J is TRBJ2-7 and V is TRBV7-6; D may be TRBD1 (6 bases). From germline, CDR1 is SGHVS and CDR2 FNYEAQ. V was shortened by 1 base and J by 0 bases, with 19 bases between the two germline ends. The CDR3 contains 18 residues. The CDR3 loop reads CASSLGTHGTHLSYEQYF. CDR3 DNA sequence: TGTGCCAGCAGCTTAGGAACTCATGGGACACACCTCTCCTACGAGCAGTACTTC.